One and the same sample provided the 31 T cell receptor beta chains below, sequenced in a study of blood T cell repertoires in COVID-19 (dated by TCRdb to about 2020). The library was produced with the immunoSEQ multiplex PCR assay. The immuneACCESS repertoire file appears here via TCRdb, limited to in-frame rearrangements. These files lack a portion of the clones; in checked studies, under half of the deficit traces to unresolved V genes, and the cause of the others is not known. The table for this sample lists about 54,000 clones; around nine tenths of them were counted only once. The ten biggest clones cover about 4% of the sample. Sequenced input: peripheral blood. The source is a man aged 50-59 years with acute or convalescent COVID-19.

The chain couples TRBV3-1 (or the pseudogene TRBV3-2) to TRBJ2-5; 13 positions agree with TRBD2. Looked up from germline, CDR1 is LGHDT and CDR2 is YNNKEL (reference sequence). V gave up 5 bases and J gave up 5 bases; unmatched junction bases: 5. This CDR3 spans 15 amino acids. This CDR3 reads CASSRLAGGRETQYF. CDR3 DNA: TGTGCCAGCAGCAGACTAGCGGGAGGCAGGGAGACCCAGTACTTC.

The V and J genes are TRBV9 and TRBJ1-2, with D perhaps TRBD1 (5 bases). Trimming pared 0 bases from V and 2 bases from J, leaving 5 bases between. The CDR3 sequence is 13 residues long. Germline CDR1 reads SGDLS; CDR2 reads YYNGEE. CDR3 nucleotides: TGTGCCAGCAGCGTAGACAGGAACTATGGCTACACCTTC. It specifies CASSVDRNYGYTF.

This clone showed up just once. The chain combines TRBV2 with TRBJ1-1; D gene ambiguous. V was cut by 7 bases and J by 3 bases, with 12 bases left in between. Germline V gene lookup returns CDR1 SNHLY and CDR2 FYNNEI. The CDR3 contains 13 residues. The CDR3 protein is CASTFEAHTEAFF. The CDR3 DNA reads TGTGCCAGCACCTTCGAGGCACACACTGAAGCTTTCTTT.

The V gene is TRBV19, the J gene TRBJ2-7, with 7 bases lining up with TRBD2. V was pared by 4 bases and J by 4 bases, with 7 bases of the junction left unmatched. The CDR3 has 14 residues. CDR1 and CDR2 from the germline V gene are LNHDA and SQIVND (reference sequence). CDR3 in amino acids: CASSRLAGRYEQYF. DNA for the CDR3: TGTGCCAGTAGTAGACTAGCCGGTCGGTACGAGCAGTACTTC.

The genes are TRBV18 and TRBJ1-1, with D tentatively TRBD1 (5 bases). The germline CDR1 and CDR2 sequences are KGHSH and LQKENI. The length of the CDR3 is 15 residues. V gave up 1 base and J gave up 0 bases, with 9 bases separating them. The CDR3 protein is CASSPLDSMNTEAFF. The CDR3 coding sequence is TGTGCCAGCTCACCACTCGACAGCATGAACACTGAAGCTTTCTTT. The full variable domain, its missing parts supplied by reference TRBV18 and TRBJ1-1, is NAGVMQNPRHLVRRRGQEARLRCSPMKGHSHVYWYRQLPEEGLKFMVYLQKENIIDESGMPKERFSAEFPKEGPSILRIQQVVRGDSAAYFCASSPLDSMNTEAFFGQGTRLTVV.

The CDR3 coding sequence is TGTGCCAGCTCACCCGGGCGGAGGGAAGAGACCCAGTACTTC. Translation: CASSPGRREETQYF. V is TRBV18 and J is TRBJ2-5; D perhaps matches TRBD2 (6 bases). In germline, CDR1 is KGHSH, CDR2 LQKENI. The CDR3 totals 14 residues. Trimming stripped 3 bases from V and 3 bases from J, with 11 bases between. Full variable domain (outside the CDR3, taken from reference TRBV18 and TRBJ2-5): NAGVMQNPRHLVRRRGQEARLRCSPMKGHSHVYWYRQLPEEGLKFMVYLQKENIIDESGMPKERFSAEFPKEGPSILRIQQVVRGDSAAYFCASSPGRREETQYFGPGTRLLVL.

The chain couples TRBV19 to TRBJ2-5; TRBD2 might be the D (5 bases). This CDR3 contains 16 residues. The V gene lost 1 base and the J gene lost 5 bases, with 17 bases spanning the gap. Germline CDR1 LNHDA, CDR2 SQIVND (reference sequence). The CDR3 nucleotides read TGTGCCAGTAGTATAGGTGGGCAGCTAAGAGGGGAGACCCAGTACTTC. Its translation is CASSIGGQLRGETQYF.

This rearrangement joins TRBV30 to TRBJ1-6; 10 bases map to TRBD1. V lost 5 bases and J lost 8; bases outside the gene matches: 12. Germline V CDR1 and CDR2: GTSNPN, SVGIG (reference sequence). This CDR3 comprises 16 residues. The CDR3 sequence: CAWHLKSGTGDSPLHF. The CDR3 DNA reads TGTGCCTGGCACCTCAAATCCGGGACAGGGGATTCACCCCTCCACTTT.

J is TRBJ2-1 and V is TRBV6-1, with D possibly matching TRBD2 (5 bases). The CDR3 consists of 15 residues. Germline V gene lookup returns CDR1 MNHNS and CDR2 SASEGT. Trimming pared 2 bases from V and 4 bases from J, leaving 12 bases between. CDR3 nucleotides: TGTGCCAGCAGTGAAATAGAGCGGTCATACAATGAGCAGTTCTTC. It codes for CASSEIERSYNEQFF.

V and J are TRBV29-1 and TRBJ1-2; 7 bases are shared with TRBD1. In germline, CDR1 is SQVTM, CDR2 ANQGSEA. There are 10 residues in the CDR3. The trim removed 7 bases at V and 8 bases at J, leaving 4 bases unmatched. Here the CDR3 reads CSARGRGYTF. CDR3 nucleotide sequence: TGCAGCGCCAGGGGGAGAGGCTACACCTTC.

The V gene is TRBV7-2, the J gene TRBJ1-5, with TRBD1 as a possible D gene (6 bases). The CDR3 is made up of 15 amino acids. Trimming removed 5 bases at V and 2 bases at J, with 13 bases between. From germline, CDR1 is SGHTA and CDR2 FQGNSA. Here the CDR3 reads CASSPPGAGNQPQHF. CDR3 in DNA: TGTGCCAGCAGCCCTCCAGGGGCGGGCAATCAGCCCCAGCATTTT.

This clone occurred once. V gene TRBV27 combines with J gene TRBJ1-5; D not resolved. Germline values: CDR1 MNHEY, CDR2 SMNVEV (reference sequence). The CDR3 loop spans 16 amino acids. Trimming shortened V by 5 bases and J by 4 bases, and 18 bases separated the two germline ends. In nucleotides, the CDR3 is TGTGCCAGCAGTCCATCCACCGGGGAGGTGAATCAGCCCCAGCATTTT. It specifies CASSPSTGEVNQPQHF.

This sequence joins TRBV18 and TRBJ2-1, with 11 bases aligning to TRBD2. V lost 4 bases and J lost 5; bases outside the gene matches: 4. Germline V gene sequence: CDR1 KGHSH, CDR2 LQKENI. The CDR3 spans 15 residues. CDR3 bases: TGTGCCAGCTCACTACTAGCGGGAGCGGACAATGAGCAGTTCTTC. This translates into CASSLLAGADNEQFF.

The V and J genes are TRBV6-2 or TRBV6-3 and TRBJ2-2; 11 nucleotides align to TRBD1. The CDR3 spans 20 residues. V lost 0 bases, J lost 4 bases, and 13 bases stayed unmatched. Per germline, CDR1 MNHEY and CDR2 SVGEGT. The CDR3 DNA is TGTGCCAGCAGTTACTCGACGGGGACAGGGGGTCCACCCAGCACCGGGGAGCTGTTTTTT. It codes for CASSYSTGTGGPPSTGELFF.

The chain combines TRBV7-9 with TRBJ2-2; D uncertain. Between the trimmed V and J ends, which lost 4 bases and 3 bases, there was a span of 18 bases. The CDR3 is 17 amino acids. The germline CDR1 and CDR2 sequences are SEHNR and FQNEAQ (reference sequence). The chain's CDR3 is CASSSAGSTFDTGELFF. CDR3 DNA: TGTGCCAGCAGCTCCGCCGGGTCAACCTTCGACACCGGGGAGCTGTTTTTT.

This chain uses TRBV30 with TRBJ1-6, with 8 bases that match TRBD1. The CDR3 consists of 15 residues. Trimming at V came to 4 bases and at J to 7 bases, leaving 9 bases not matched to a gene. The germline CDR1 and CDR2 sequences are GTSNPN and SVGIG (reference sequence). The CDR3 loop reads CAWMLRTGRNSPLHF. In DNA, the CDR3 is TGTGCCTGGATGCTACGGACAGGGCGGAATTCACCCCTCCACTTT.

This clone was found a few times. The J gene is TRBJ1-1, the V gene TRBV10-3; unclear D gene. CDR1 and CDR2 from the germline V gene are ENHRY and SYGVKD. The CDR3 runs 14 residues. The ends were cut back, 5 bases at V and 3 bases at J, with 13 bases in the middle. CDR3 sequence reads: CAISTETTHTEAFF. DNA for the CDR3: TGTGCCATCAGTACTGAGACAACCCACACTGAAGCTTTCTTT.

The V gene is TRBV12-5, the J gene TRBJ2-5; TRBD1 matches at 8 bases. The CDR3 is 14 amino acids. The J segment lost 4 bases and the V segment lost 6 bases, leaving 7 bases of the junction unmatched. Germline lookup yields CDR1 LGHNT and CDR2 FRNRAP. The CDR3 loop is CASGRSGGGETQYF. CDR3 nucleotide sequence: TGTGCTAGTGGGAGATCAGGGGGCGGAGAGACCCAGTACTTC.

CDR3 in DNA: TGCGCCAGCAGTGAAAGTTGGGGACTAGCGGGTAGGGATGAGCAGTTCTTC. Residues: CASSESWGLAGRDEQFF. The chain joins TRBV10-1 to TRBJ2-1; 12 nucleotides match TRBD2. V lost 3 bases, J lost 8 bases, and 11 bases stayed unmatched. In germline, CDR1 is WNHNN, CDR2 SYGVQD (reference sequence). This CDR3 is 17 amino acids long.

This clone is a singleton in its sample. CDR3 nucleotides: TGTGCCAGCAGTTTCAGGTCGGGACAGGCGAATTCACCCCTCCACTTT. It yields the protein CASSFRSGQANSPLHF. V gene TRBV27 combines with J gene TRBJ1-6; 8 nucleotides align to TRBD1. The V gene end was trimmed by 3 bases and the J gene end by 7 bases; junction bases not matched to a gene: 8. Germline-derived CDR1 and CDR2 are MNHEY and SMNVEV (reference sequence). The CDR3 extends over 16 amino acids.

This chain joins TRBV7-2 and TRBJ2-2; 8 bases are a match to TRBD2. The CDR3 length is 15 residues. CDR1 is SGHTA and CDR2 is FQGNSA in the germline V gene. V lost 3 bases to trimming and J lost 3 bases; unmatched junction nucleotides: 3. CDR3 DNA sequence: TGTGCCAGCAGCTTGGTGCGGGGGGACACCGGGGAGCTGTTTTTT. This translates into CASSLVRGDTGELFF. Full variable domain (missing parts from reference TRBV7-2 and TRBJ2-2): GAGVSQSPSNKVTEKGKDVELRCDPISGHTALYWYRQSLGQGLEFLIYFQGNSAPDKSGLPSDRFSAERTGGSVSTLTIQRTQQEDSAVYLCASSLVRGDTGELFFGEGSRLTVL.

The genes are TRBV7-2 and TRBJ1-1; TRBD1 might be the D (5 bases). The CDR3 totals 16 residues. V dropped 5 bases and J dropped 0 bases, with 16 bases sitting between them. From germline, CDR1 is SGHTA and CDR2 FQGNSA. The CDR3 loop reads CASSPRGGVMNTEAFF. CDR3 bases: TGTGCCAGCAGCCCTCGCGGGGGAGTGATGAACACTGAAGCTTTCTTT.

The chain recombines TRBV18 with TRBJ1-2; 7 bases are a match to TRBD1. The ends lost 5 bases at V and 2 bases at J; junction bases unmatched: 5. Germline assignment: CDR1 KGHSH and CDR2 LQKENI. This CDR3 comprises 14 residues. For the CDR3, the DNA is TGTGCCAGCTCATACACGACAGGGAACTATGGCTACACCTTC. Encoded protein: CASSYTTGNYGYTF.

The V gene is TRBV18, the J gene TRBJ1-3; D is uncertain. V lost 2 bases, J lost 0 bases, and 17 bases lay in between. The CDR3 runs to 18 residues. The germline CDR1 and CDR2 sequences are KGHSH and LQKENI. The CDR3 region is CASSPMNNPSRSGNTIYF. CDR3 coding DNA: TGTGCCAGCTCACCAATGAACAACCCTTCTCGCTCTGGAAACACCATATATTTT.

The chain uses TRBV11-3 and TRBJ2-3, with unresolved D. CDR1 and CDR2 (germline): SGHNT, YENEEA. The CDR3 is made up of 15 amino acids. Trimming cost V 2 bases and J 2 bases, with 11 bases left between them. CDR3 sequence (DNA): TGTGCCAGCAGCTTAAATCCGTGGCACACAGATACGCAGTATTTT. Translation: CASSLNPWHTDTQYF.

This chain links TRBV11-2 with TRBJ1-3; weak D call: TRBD1 (5 bases). The CDR3 contains 16 residues. Germline loops: CDR1 SGHAT, CDR2 FQNNGV. Trimming shortened V by 3 bases and J by 2 bases, and 14 bases separated the two germline ends. CDR3 coding DNA: TGTGCCAGCAGCTTTCGGGGGACCGGGGCTGGAAACACCATATATTTT. Encoded protein: CASSFRGTGAGNTIYF. Drawing the rest from reference TRBV11-2 and TRBJ1-3, the complete variable domain is EAGVAQSPRYKIIEKRQSVAFWCNPISGHATLYWYQQILGQGPKLLIQFQNNGVVDDSQLPKDRFSAERLKGVDSTLKIQPAKLEDSAVYLCASSFRGTGAGNTIYFGEGSWLTVV.

The chain recombines TRBV14 with TRBJ2-5; no firm D call. Trimming stripped 4 bases from V and 1 base from J, with 16 bases between. Germline V lookup: CDR1 SGHDN, CDR2 FVKESK. CDR3 length: 16 residues. CDR3 bases: TGTGCCAGCAGCCCCCGGAGCCCCGTGGGCCAAGAGACCCAGTACTTC. Protein product: CASSPRSPVGQETQYF.

This clone has just a few counts. CDR3 amino acids: CASSETSGNEQFF. DNA for the CDR3: TGTGCCAGCAGTGAGACTAGCGGCAATGAGCAGTTCTTC. V gene TRBV2 combines with J gene TRBJ2-1; 9 nucleotides line up with TRBD2. This CDR3 contains 13 residues. V lost 3 bases and J lost 6; bases outside the gene matches: 0. Germline V CDR1 and CDR2: SNHLY, FYNNEI. The whole variable domain, filled in from reference TRBV2 and TRBJ2-1, reads EPEVTQTPSHQVTQMGQEVILRCVPISNHLYFYWYRQILGQKVEFLVSFYNNEISEKSEIFDDQFSVERPDGSNFTLKIRSTKLEDSAMYFCASSETSGNEQFFGPGTRLTVL.

The chain combines TRBV25-1 with TRBJ2-7; perhaps TRBD2 as D (5 bases). Trimming removed 8 bases from V and 4 bases from J, with 12 bases in between. Germline assignment: CDR1 MGHDK and CDR2 SYGVNS. There are 12 residues in the CDR3. DNA of the CDR3: TGTGCCAGCCGACGAACTAGGTACGAGCAGTACTTC. This encodes CASRRTRYEQYF.

The rearrangement links TRBV30 to TRBJ1-5; 7 bases agree with TRBD1. Trimming took 3 bases from V and 2 from J; bases not matched to a gene: 4. The CDR3 length is 14 residues. CDR1 and CDR2 (germline): GTSNPN, SVGIG (reference sequence). The chain's CDR3 is CAWRGTGGNQPQHF. The CDR3 region has the DNA TGTGCCTGGAGGGGTACAGGGGGCAATCAGCCCCAGCATTTT.

The V call is TRBV6-5, the J call TRBJ2-2; a possible D gene is TRBD2 (5 bases). Germline CDR1 and CDR2: MNHEY and SVGAGI. This CDR3 region has 16 residues. V was cut by 4 bases and J by 5 bases, with 17 bases left in between. CDR3 DNA sequence: TGTGCCAGCAGTTCCACCGGGATAAAAAAAACCGGGGAGCTGTTTTTT. This gives the protein CASSSTGIKKTGELFF.